Shown below are 7 T cell receptor beta chains from a single sample sequenced in a study of graft-versus-host responses after intestinal transplantation. Sequencing was performed with immunoSEQ multiplex PCR; in TCRdb, only in-frame clones are kept and a portion is missing. The sample carries some 69,000 clones, over 85% recorded once. Source: bone marrow, taken less than 750 days after intestinal transplantation. The receptors shown here come from a human patient who received an intestinal transplant, so some T cells may come from the graft donor.

In this sample, this clone turned up once. This chain links TRBV5-6 with TRBJ2-3, with 12 bases aligning to TRBD2. CDR1 is SGHDT, CDR2 YYEEEE, per germline. The CDR3 has 16 residues. Trimming at V came to 3 bases and at J to 6 bases, leaving 8 bases not matched to a gene. The CDR3 DNA reads as TGTGCCAGCAGCTCTAGCGGGAGGGCCCTCTGGGATACGCAGTATTTT. The encoded protein is CASSSSGRALWDTQYF.

This clone was seen once. This chain links TRBV5-5 with TRBJ2-7; 12 nucleotides agree with TRBD2. The CDR3 extends over 16 amino acids. The V gene's germline CDR1 is SGHKS and CDR2 YYEKEE (reference sequence). V was clipped by 4 bases and J by 2 bases; unmatched bases: 7. For the CDR3, the DNA is TGTGCCAGCAGCCTGGGACTAGCGGGCGAGGCCTACGAGCAGTACTTC. Translating gives CASSLGLAGEAYEQYF.

The J gene is TRBJ2-3, the V gene TRBV5-4; the match to TRBD2 covers 10 bases. V was pared by 1 base and J by 3 bases, with 5 bases of the junction left unmatched. Germline V gene lookup returns CDR1 SGHNT and CDR2 YYREEE (reference sequence). The length of the CDR3 is 16 residues. The CDR3 DNA follows: TGTGCCAGCAGCTTGTTACTAGCGGGGCAGACAGATACGCAGTATTTT. Residues: CASSLLLAGQTDTQYF.

The chain carries TRBV25-1 and TRBJ1-1; TRBD1 is a possible D gene (5 bases). CDR1 is MGHDK and CDR2 is SYGVNS in the germline V gene. V lost 6 bases and J lost 1, with 9 bases in between. The CDR3 spans 13 residues. The CDR3 DNA is TGTGCCAGCAGGGGGGAGGGGAACACTGAAGCTTTCTTT. This encodes CASRGEGNTEAFF.

The rearrangement uses TRBV4-1 and TRBJ2-5; 8 nucleotides line up with TRBD1. J lost 5 bases, V lost 6 bases, and 8 bases had no gene match. The CDR3 consists of 14 residues. Germline CDR1 MGHRA, CDR2 YSYEKL. The CDR3 coding sequence is TGCGCCAGCAGGGACGACAGGGGCCGGGAGACCCAGTACTTC. Translated, it gives CASRDDRGRETQYF.

The J gene is TRBJ2-7, the V gene TRBV30; possible D gene TRBD2, 5 bases. Germline lookup yields CDR1 GTSNPN and CDR2 SVGIG (reference sequence). The CDR3 has 14 amino acids. V was pared by 5 bases and J by 1 base, with 15 bases between. This CDR3 is CAWEKTGISYEQYF. The CDR3 nucleotides read TGTGCCTGGGAGAAAACCGGGATATCCTACGAGCAGTACTTC.

The rearrangement links TRBV11-2 to TRBJ2-1; 11 positions match TRBD1. This CDR3 contains 15 residues. Germline V CDR1 and CDR2: SGHAT, FQNNGV. V lost 5 bases and J lost 2; bases outside the gene matches: 2. The CDR3 reads CASSPGQGAYNEQFF. The CDR3 DNA reads as TGTGCCAGCAGCCCGGGACAGGGGGCCTACAATGAGCAGTTCTTC. Variable domain in full (rest from reference TRBV11-2 and TRBJ2-1): EAGVAQSPRYKIIEKRQSVAFWCNPISGHATLYWYQQILGQGPKLLIQFQNNGVVDDSQLPKDRFSAERLKGVDSTLKIQPAKLEDSAVYLCASSPGQGAYNEQFFGPGTRLTVL.